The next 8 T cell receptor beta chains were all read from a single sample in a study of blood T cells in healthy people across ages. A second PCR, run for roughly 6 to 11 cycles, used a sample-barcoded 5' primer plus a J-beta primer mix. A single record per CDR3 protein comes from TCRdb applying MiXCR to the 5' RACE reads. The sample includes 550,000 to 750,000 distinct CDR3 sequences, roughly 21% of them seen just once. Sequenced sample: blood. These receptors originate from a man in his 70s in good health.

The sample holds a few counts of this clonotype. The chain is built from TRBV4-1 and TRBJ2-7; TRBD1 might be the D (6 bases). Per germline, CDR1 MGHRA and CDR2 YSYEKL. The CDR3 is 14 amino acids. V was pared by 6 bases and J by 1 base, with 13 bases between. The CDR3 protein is CASRRNDRSYEQYF. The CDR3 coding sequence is TGCGCCAGCAGGCGAAACGACAGGTCCTACGAGCAGTACTTC.

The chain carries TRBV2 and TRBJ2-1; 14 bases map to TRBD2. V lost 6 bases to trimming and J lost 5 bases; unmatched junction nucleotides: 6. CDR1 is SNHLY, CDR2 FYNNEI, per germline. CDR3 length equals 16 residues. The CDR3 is CASSKGTSGSNNEQFF. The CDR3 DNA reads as TGTGCCAGCAGCAAAGGGACTAGCGGGAGCAACAATGAGCAGTTCTTC.

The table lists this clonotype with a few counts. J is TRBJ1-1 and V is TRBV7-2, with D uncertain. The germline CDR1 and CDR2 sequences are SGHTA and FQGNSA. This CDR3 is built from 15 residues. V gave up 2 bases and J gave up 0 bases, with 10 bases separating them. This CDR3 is CASSLISPLNTEAFF. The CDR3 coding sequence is TGTGCCAGCAGCTTAATCTCCCCCCTGAACACTGAAGCTTTCTTT.

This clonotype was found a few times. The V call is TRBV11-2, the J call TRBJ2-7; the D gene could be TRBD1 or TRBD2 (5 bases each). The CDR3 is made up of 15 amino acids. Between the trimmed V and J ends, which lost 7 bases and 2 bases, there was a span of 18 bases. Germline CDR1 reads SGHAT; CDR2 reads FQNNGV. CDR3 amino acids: CASTELGVSTYEQYF. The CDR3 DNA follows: TGTGCCAGCACCGAGCTGGGGGTTAGTACCTACGAGCAGTACTTC.

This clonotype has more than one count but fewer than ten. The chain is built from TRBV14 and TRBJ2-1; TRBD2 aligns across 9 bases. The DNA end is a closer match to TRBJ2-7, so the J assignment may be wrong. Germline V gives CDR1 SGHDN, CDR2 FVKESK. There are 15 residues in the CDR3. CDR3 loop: CASSHALAGSYEQYF. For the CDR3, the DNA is TGTGCCAGCAGCCACGCCCTAGCGGGATCCTACGAGCAGTACTTC.

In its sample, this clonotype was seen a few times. CDR3 in DNA: TGTGCCAGCAGCTTAAATCCAGGAAACTACGAGCAGTACTTC. Residues: CASSLNPGNYEQYF. The chain links TRBV7-3 to TRBJ2-5; D is undetermined. The DNA end is more similar to TRBJ2-7, so the J call may be wrong. The CDR3 is 14 amino acids. Germline V gene lookup returns CDR1 SGHTA and CDR2 FQGTGA.

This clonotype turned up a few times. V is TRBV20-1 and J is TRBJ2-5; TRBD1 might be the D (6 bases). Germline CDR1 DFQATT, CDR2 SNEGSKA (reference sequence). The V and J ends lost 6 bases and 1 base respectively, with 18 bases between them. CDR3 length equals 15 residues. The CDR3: CSANPTGKIQETQYF. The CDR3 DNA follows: TGCAGTGCGAACCCGACAGGAAAAATCCAAGAGACCCAGTACTTC.

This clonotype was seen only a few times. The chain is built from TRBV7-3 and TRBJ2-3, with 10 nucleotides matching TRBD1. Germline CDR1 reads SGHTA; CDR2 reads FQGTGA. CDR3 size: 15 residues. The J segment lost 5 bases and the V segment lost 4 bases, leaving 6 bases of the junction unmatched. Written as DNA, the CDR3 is TGTGCCAGCAGCTCCCCGACAGGGGGCGGAGATACGCAGTATTTT. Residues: CASSSPTGGGDTQYF.